The 15 T cell receptor beta chains in this list originate from one sample, sequenced in a study of control samples from healthy donors and cancer patients. Assay: immunoSEQ multiplex PCR; the TCRdb copy retains only in-frame clones and omits some. The data show tens of thousands of clones, 75% to 85% seen once. Source material: blood. The receptors were gathered from a man in his 70s in good health.

This chain uses TRBV19 with TRBJ2-7, with D perhaps TRBD1 (5 bases). Germline V gene sequence: CDR1 LNHDA, CDR2 SQIVND (reference sequence). This CDR3 comprises 14 residues. V lost 3 bases, J lost 3 bases, and 12 bases lay in between. The CDR3 sequence: CASSMGPAGYEQYF. CDR3 DNA: TGTGCCAGTAGTATGGGGCCCGCAGGCTACGAGCAGTACTTC.

This clone was seen a handful of times. The chain's CDR3 is CASIFSGVSYGYTF. The CDR3, as DNA: TGTGCCAGCATTTTTTCGGGGGTCTCCTATGGCTACACCTTC. This chain links TRBV2 with TRBJ1-2; D is possibly TRBD1 (5 bases). Trimming cost V 7 bases and J 4 bases, with 16 bases left between them. The CDR3 contains 14 residues. The germline V gene encodes CDR1 SNHLY and CDR2 FYNNEI.

This clone was seen more than once but under ten times. The CDR3 DNA is TGCGCCAGCAGCCCGACAACGATCCTCATGAACACTGAAGCTTTCTTT. Encoded protein: CASSPTTILMNTEAFF. This chain links TRBV5-1 with TRBJ1-1; D not certain. The CDR3 length is 16 residues. Looked up from germline, CDR1 is SGHRS and CDR2 is YFSETQ. The V and J ends lost 4 bases and 0 bases respectively, with 16 bases between them.

This clone rates as medium-sized. V usage is TRBV5-1 and J usage is TRBJ2-5; D ambiguous. V lost 2 bases and J lost 3, with 2 bases in between. Germline V gives CDR1 SGHRS, CDR2 YFSETQ. CDR3 length: 11 residues. The CDR3 DNA sequence: TGCGCCAGCAGCTTCGAAGAGACCCAGTACTTC. The encoded protein is CASSFEETQYF.

The chain carries TRBV3-1 (or the pseudogene TRBV3-2) and TRBJ1-6; D remains unclear. The CDR3 covers 13 residues. V was pared by 2 bases and J by 6 bases, with 5 bases between. Per the germline V gene, CDR1 is LGHDT and CDR2 is YNNKEL (reference sequence). The CDR3 nucleotides read TGTGCCAGCAGCCAAATCCCTAATTCACCCCTCCACTTT. This encodes CASSQIPNSPLHF.

The V call is TRBV2, the J call TRBJ2-3; weak D call: TRBD2 (5 bases). Germline V gene data show CDR1 as SNHLY and CDR2 as FYNNEI. The CDR3 sequence is 14 residues long. Trimming removed 7 bases from V and 4 bases from J, with 15 bases in between. This chain's CDR3 is CASMERSLPDTQYF. CDR3 bases: TGTGCCAGCATGGAGCGGAGCTTGCCAGATACGCAGTATTTT.

A word on this clone: The sample holds other DNA sequences that translate to the same CDR3. The chain couples TRBV28 to TRBJ1-5; 9 nucleotides line up with TRBD1. CDR3 length equals 14 residues. J was trimmed by 5 bases and V by 2 bases; bases with no gene match: 1. Germline CDR1 is MDHEN and CDR2 is SYDVKM. The CDR3 sequence: CASSLTGGYQPQHF. CDR3 in DNA: TGTGCCAGCAGTTTAACAGGGGGCTATCAGCCCCAGCATTTT.

This chain uses TRBV4-2 with TRBJ1-3; no firm D call. Trimming pared 4 bases from V and 0 bases from J, leaving 10 bases between. The CDR3 spans 15 residues. CDR1 and CDR2 (germline): LGHNA, YNFKEQ. This CDR3 reads CASSRIQSSGNTIYF. In DNA form, the CDR3 reads TGTGCCAGCAGCCGCATACAGAGCTCTGGAAACACCATATATTTT.

The rearrangement uses TRBV7-8 and TRBJ2-1; D possibly corresponds to TRBD2 (5 bases). V lost 3 bases, J lost 5 bases, and 11 bases lay in between. The CDR3 is 14 amino acids. The germline CDR1 and CDR2 sequences are SGHVS and FQNEAQ. CDR3 bases: TGTGCCAGCAGCTTTTCGGACGGGAACAATGAGCAGTTCTTC. Protein product: CASSFSDGNNEQFF. Full variable domain (rest looked up from reference TRBV7-8 and TRBJ2-1): GAGVSQSPRYKVAKRGQDVALRCDPISGHVSLFWYQQALGQGPEFLTYFQNEAQLDKSGLPSDRFFAERPEGSVSTLKIQRTQQEDSAVYLCASSFSDGNNEQFFGPGTRLTVL.

The chain joins TRBV4-1 to TRBJ1-2; 9 bases agree with TRBD1. This CDR3 has 14 amino acids. The germline V gene encodes CDR1 MGHRA and CDR2 YSYEKL. V was clipped by 1 base and J by 6 bases; unmatched bases: 3. The CDR3 bases are TGCGCCAGCAGCCAAGTTAACAGGGGGCATGGCTACACCTTC. It specifies CASSQVNRGHGYTF.

The table lists this clone with a few counts. The rearrangement uses TRBV7-2 and TRBJ1-1; TRBD1 matches 8 bases. Germline CDR1 SGHTA, CDR2 FQGNSA. V was clipped by 5 bases and J by 6 bases; unmatched bases: 5. The CDR3 has 13 residues. CDR3 DNA sequence: TGTGCCAGCAGCCCTCAGGGGGCATCTGAAGCTTTCTTT. Protein sequence: CASSPQGASEAFF.

The V and J genes are TRBV5-1 and TRBJ1-6; 9 bases line up with TRBD1. V dropped 4 bases and J dropped 7; count of bases not matched to a gene: 6. CDR1 is SGHRS, CDR2 YFSETQ, per germline. The CDR3 totals 15 residues. The CDR3 region is CASSPQGAQNSPLHF. CDR3 in DNA: TGCGCCAGCAGCCCACAGGGGGCGCAGAATTCACCCCTCCACTTT.

The genes are TRBV7-9 and TRBJ2-3; no definite D call. Germline CDR1 reads SEHNR; CDR2 reads FQNEAQ (reference sequence). Trimming took off 5 bases at V and 4 bases at J, with 16 bases between the two ends. There are 15 residues in the CDR3. The CDR3 bases are TGTGCCAGCAGCCTTGGGAAGCCTGGCGCAGATACGCAGTATTTT. Translated, it gives CASSLGKPGADTQYF. Full variable domain (outside the CDR3, taken from reference TRBV7-9 and TRBJ2-3): DTGVSQNPRHKITKRGQNVTFRCDPISEHNRLYWYRQTLGQGPEFLTYFQNEAQLEKSRLLSDRFSAERPKGSFSTLEIQRTEQGDSAMYLCASSLGKPGADTQYFGPGTRLTVL.

The chain couples TRBV2 to TRBJ2-1; 11 nucleotides line up with TRBD2. CDR1 is SNHLY and CDR2 is FYNNEI in the germline V gene. This CDR3 contains 14 residues. V trimming: 9 bases; J trimming: 7 bases; junction bases outside the gene matches: 8. CDR3 in amino acids: CASALLAGANEQFF. CDR3 nucleotide sequence: TGTGCCAGTGCCCTACTAGCGGGAGCAAATGAGCAGTTCTTC.

The chain has TRBV19 and TRBJ1-5; 10 positions match TRBD1. This CDR3 region has 14 residues. Trimming at V came to 5 bases and at J to 5 bases, leaving 3 bases not matched to a gene. The germline V gene has CDR1 LNHDA and CDR2 SQIVND (reference sequence). The CDR3 loop is CASSPGQGDQPQHF. In DNA form, the CDR3 reads TGTGCCAGTAGTCCTGGACAGGGGGATCAGCCCCAGCATTTT.